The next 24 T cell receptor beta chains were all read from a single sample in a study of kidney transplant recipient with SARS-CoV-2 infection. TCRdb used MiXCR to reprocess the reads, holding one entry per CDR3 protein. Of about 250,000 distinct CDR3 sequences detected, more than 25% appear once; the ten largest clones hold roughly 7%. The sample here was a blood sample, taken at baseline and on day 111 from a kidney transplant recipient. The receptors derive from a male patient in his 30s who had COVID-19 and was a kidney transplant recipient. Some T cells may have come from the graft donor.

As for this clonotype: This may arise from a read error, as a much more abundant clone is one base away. The CDR3 bases are TGCGCCAGCAGCCAAGATAGAGACAGCTCCTACAATGAGCAGTTCTTC. Translating it yields CASSQDRDSSYNEQFF. The chain couples TRBV4-1 to TRBJ2-1, with TRBD1 as a possible D gene (5 bases). Germline assignment: CDR1 MGHRA and CDR2 YSYEKL. Trimming took 0 bases from V and 0 from J, leaving 9 bases between them. There are 16 residues in the CDR3.

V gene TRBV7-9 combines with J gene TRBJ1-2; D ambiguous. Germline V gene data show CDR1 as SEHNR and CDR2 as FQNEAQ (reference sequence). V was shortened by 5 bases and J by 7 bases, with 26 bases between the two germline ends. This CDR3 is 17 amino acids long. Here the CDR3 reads CASSITPYHEKTCGYTF. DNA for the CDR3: TGTGCCAGCAGCATTACTCCATACCATGAAAAGACCTGTGGCTACACCTTC.

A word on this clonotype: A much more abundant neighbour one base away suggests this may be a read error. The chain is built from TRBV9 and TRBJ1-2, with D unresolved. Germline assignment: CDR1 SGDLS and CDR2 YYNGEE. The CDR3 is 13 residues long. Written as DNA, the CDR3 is TGTGCCGGCAGCAACACTCACAAATATGGCTACACCTTC. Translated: CAGSNTHKYGYTF.

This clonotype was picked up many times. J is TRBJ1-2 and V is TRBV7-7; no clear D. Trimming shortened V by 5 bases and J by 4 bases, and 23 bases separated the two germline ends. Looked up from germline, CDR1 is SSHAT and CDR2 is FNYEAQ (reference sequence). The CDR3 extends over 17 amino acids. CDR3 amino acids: CASSKSFKCRKTYGYTF. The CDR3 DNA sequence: TGTGCCAGCAGCAAGAGTTTTAAGTGCCGAAAGACCTATGGCTACACCTTC.

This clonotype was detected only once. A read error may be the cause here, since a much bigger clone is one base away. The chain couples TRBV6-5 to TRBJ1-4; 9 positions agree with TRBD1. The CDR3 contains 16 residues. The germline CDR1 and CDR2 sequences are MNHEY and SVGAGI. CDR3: CASKPRQGGANEKLSF. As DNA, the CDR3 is TGTGCCAGCAAGCCCAGACAGGGGGGCGCTAATGAAAAACTGTCTTTT.

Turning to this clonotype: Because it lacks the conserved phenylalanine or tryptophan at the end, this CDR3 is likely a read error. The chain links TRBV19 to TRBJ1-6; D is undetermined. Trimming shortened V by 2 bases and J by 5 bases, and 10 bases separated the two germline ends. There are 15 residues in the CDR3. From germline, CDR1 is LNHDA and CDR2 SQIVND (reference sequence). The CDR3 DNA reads TGTGCCAGTAGTATAAACGGGATTCATAATTCACCCCTCCACCTT. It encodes CASSINGIHNSPLHL.

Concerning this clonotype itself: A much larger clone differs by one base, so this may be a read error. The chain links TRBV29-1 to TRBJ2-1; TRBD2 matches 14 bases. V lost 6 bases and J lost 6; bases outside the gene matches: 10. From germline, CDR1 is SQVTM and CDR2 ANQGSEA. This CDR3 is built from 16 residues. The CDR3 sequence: CSVGGPGTSGGNEQFF. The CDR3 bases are TGCAGCGTGGGGGGCCCCGGGACTAGCGGGGGCAATGAGCAGTTCTTC.

DNA of the CDR3: TGTGCCAGCAGCCCACAGGGGCTGTATGGCTACACCTTC. Its protein is CASSPQGLYGYTF. J is TRBJ1-2 and V is TRBV5-5; the match to TRBD1 covers 7 bases. With V trimmed by 4 bases and J by 5 bases, 5 bases remained unmatched. Germline V gene data show CDR1 as SGHKS and CDR2 as YYEKEE (reference sequence). The CDR3 sequence is 13 residues long.

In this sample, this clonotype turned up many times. CDR3 residues: CASSGERGFATNEKLFF. The DNA of the CDR3 is TGTGCCAGCAGTGGGGAGAGGGGATTTGCAACTAATGAAAAACTGTTTTTT. The J gene is TRBJ1-4, the V gene TRBV2; TRBD1 might be the D (5 bases). V shed 4 bases and J shed 0 bases, with 15 bases lying between them. Germline CDR1 is SNHLY and CDR2 is FYNNEI. This CDR3 is built from 17 residues.

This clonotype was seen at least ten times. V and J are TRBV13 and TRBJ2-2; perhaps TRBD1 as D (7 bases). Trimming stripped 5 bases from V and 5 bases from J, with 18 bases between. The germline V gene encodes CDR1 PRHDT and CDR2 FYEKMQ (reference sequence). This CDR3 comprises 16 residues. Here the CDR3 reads CASSANRGAGTGELFF. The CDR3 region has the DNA TGTGCCAGCAGCGCTAACAGGGGCGCGGGAACCGGGGAGCTGTTTTTT.

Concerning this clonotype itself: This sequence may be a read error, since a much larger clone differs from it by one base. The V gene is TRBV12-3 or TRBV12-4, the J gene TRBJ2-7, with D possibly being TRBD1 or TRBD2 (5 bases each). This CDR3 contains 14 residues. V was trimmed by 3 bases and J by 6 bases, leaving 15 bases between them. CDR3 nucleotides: TGTGCCAGCAGTTTTTTCACAGGAGGCTTCGAGCAGTACTTC. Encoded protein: CASSFFTGGFEQYF.

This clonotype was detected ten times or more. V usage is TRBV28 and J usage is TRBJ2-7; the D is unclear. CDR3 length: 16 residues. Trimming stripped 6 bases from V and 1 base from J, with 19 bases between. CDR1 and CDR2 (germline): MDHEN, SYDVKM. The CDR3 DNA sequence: TGTGCCAGCAGCCTGACGGGCGATCCCGATTCCTACGAGCAGTACTTC. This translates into CASSLTGDPDSYEQYF.

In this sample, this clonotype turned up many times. The CDR3 DNA sequence: TGCGCCAGCAGCCAAGACCGGAACAATCAGCCCCAGCATTTT. Protein: CASSQDRNNQPQHF. This rearrangement joins TRBV4-1 to TRBJ1-5, with unresolved D. The CDR3 is 14 residues long. V was cut by 0 bases and J by 3 bases, with 6 bases left in between. The germline V gene has CDR1 MGHRA and CDR2 YSYEKL.

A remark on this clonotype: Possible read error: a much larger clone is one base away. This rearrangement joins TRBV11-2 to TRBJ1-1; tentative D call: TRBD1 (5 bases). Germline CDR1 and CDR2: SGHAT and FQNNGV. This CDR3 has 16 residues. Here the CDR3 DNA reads TGTACCAGCAGCCCCTTTCGGGGCGGGTCGAACACTGAAGCTTTCTTT. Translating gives CTSSPFRGGSNTEAFF.

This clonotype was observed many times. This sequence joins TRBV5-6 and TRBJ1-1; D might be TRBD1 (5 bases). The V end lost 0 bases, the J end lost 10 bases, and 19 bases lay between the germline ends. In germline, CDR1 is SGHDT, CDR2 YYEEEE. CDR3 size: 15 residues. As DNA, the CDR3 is TGTGCCAGCAGCTTGGCTGGGGGGAGCACTGAAGTAGCTTTCTTT. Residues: CASSLAGGSTEVAFF.

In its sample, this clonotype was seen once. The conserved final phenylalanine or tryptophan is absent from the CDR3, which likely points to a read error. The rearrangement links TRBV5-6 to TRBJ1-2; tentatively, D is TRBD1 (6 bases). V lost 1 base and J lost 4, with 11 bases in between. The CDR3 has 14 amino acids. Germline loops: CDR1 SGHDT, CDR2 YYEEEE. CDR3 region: CASSLLQGSYGYTS. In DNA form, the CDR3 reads TGTGCCAGCAGCTTGCTGCAGGGGAGCTATGGCTACACCTCC.

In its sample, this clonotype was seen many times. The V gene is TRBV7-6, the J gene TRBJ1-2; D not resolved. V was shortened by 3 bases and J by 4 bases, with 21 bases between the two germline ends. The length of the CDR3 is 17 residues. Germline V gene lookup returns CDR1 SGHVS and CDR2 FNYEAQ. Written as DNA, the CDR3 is TGTGCCAGCAGCTTTTCGCATGAATCTCGAAAGACCTATGGCTACACCTTC. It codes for CASSFSHESRKTYGYTF.

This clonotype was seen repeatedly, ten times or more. The CDR3 here is CASSLEGSGPGDTQYF. The DNA of the CDR3 is TGTGCCAGCAGCTTAGAGGGTAGCGGGCCCGGGGATACGCAGTATTTT. V is TRBV7-9 and J is TRBJ2-3, with TRBD2 matching over 7 bases. Germline-derived CDR1 and CDR2 are SEHNR and FQNEAQ (reference sequence). This CDR3 has 16 residues. J gave up 6 bases and V 1 base, and 10 bases lay outside the gene matches.

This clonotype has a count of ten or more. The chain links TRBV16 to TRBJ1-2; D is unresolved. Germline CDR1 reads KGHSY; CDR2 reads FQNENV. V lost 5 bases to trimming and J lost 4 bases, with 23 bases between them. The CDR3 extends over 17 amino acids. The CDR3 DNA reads TGTGCCAGCAGCTTACGTACGGTCGTTAGAAAGACCTATGGCTACACCTTC. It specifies CASSLRTVVRKTYGYTF.

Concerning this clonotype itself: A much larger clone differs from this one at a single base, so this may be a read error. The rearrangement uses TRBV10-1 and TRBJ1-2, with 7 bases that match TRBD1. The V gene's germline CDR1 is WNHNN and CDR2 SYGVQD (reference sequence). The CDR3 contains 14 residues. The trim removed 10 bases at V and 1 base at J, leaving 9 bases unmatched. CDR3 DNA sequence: TGCGCCAACAGCCCCCAGGGGGTTAACTATGGCTACACCTTC. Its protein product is CANSPQGVNYGYTF.

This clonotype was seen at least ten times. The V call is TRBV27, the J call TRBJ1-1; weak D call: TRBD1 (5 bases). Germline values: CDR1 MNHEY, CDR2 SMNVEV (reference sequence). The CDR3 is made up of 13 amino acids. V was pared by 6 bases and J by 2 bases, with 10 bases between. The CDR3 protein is CASSLQANTEAFF. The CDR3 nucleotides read TGTGCCAGCAGCTTACAGGCAAACACTGAAGCTTTCTTT.

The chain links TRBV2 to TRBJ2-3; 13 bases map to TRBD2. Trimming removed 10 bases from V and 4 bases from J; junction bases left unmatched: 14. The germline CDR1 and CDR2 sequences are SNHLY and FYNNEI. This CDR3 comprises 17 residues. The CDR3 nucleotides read TGTGCCAACATCCACGGGGGACTAGCGGGACAGGCAGATACGCAGTATTTT. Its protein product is CANIHGGLAGQADTQYF.

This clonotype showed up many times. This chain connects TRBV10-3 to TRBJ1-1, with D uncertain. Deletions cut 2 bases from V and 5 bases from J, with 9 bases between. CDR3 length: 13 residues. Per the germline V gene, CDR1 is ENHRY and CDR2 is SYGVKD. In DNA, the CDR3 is TGTGCCATCAGTGAGGAAACATATACTGAAGCTTTCTTT. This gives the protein CAISEETYTEAFF.

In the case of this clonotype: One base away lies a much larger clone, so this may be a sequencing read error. The CDR3 region is CTSSRCTPISFSETQYF. The CDR3 nucleotides read TGTACCAGCAGCAGGTGCACTCCCATTTCTTTCTCTGAGACCCAGTACTTC. The chain uses TRBV3-1 and TRBJ2-5, with D unresolved. Germline loops: CDR1 LGHDT, CDR2 YNNKEL (reference sequence). This CDR3 contains 17 residues.